Presented here are 21 T cell receptor beta chains from one specimen sequenced in a study of OX40 agonist ivuxolimab in advanced cancers. TCRdb keeps only in-frame clones here, not all; method: immunoSEQ multiplex PCR. Counted here are about 70,000 clones, 88% occurring once; the ten biggest clones make up 2.5% to 3%. The input for sequencing was CD4+ or CD8+ T cells sorted from blood, taken in a trial of the OX40 agonist ivuxolimab. These receptors all stem from an adult with an advanced solid tumor such as melanoma, head and neck, liver or kidney cancer.

The V gene is TRBV4-2, the J gene TRBJ1-2; D is undetermined. The germline V and J ends were trimmed by 4 bases and 4 bases, with 10 bases remaining between them. This CDR3 is built from 13 residues. Germline values: CDR1 LGHNA, CDR2 YNFKEQ. CDR3 nucleotide sequence: TGTGCCAGCAGCCCCCAAGGAGCCTATGGCTACACCTTC. Amino acid sequence: CASSPQGAYGYTF.

The table lists this clone with a count of one. CDR3 coding DNA: TGTGCCAGCAGCTTACCCGTGGTAGAGACCCAGTACTTC. It encodes CASSLPVVETQYF. V gene TRBV11-2 combines with J gene TRBJ2-5; D unresolved. Deletions cut 2 bases from V and 4 bases from J, with 8 bases between. Germline lookup yields CDR1 SGHAT and CDR2 FQNNGV. This CDR3 region has 13 residues.

This clone has just a few counts. The rearrangement joins TRBV7-9 to TRBJ1-6; a weak D match, TRBD1 (6 bases). Trimming took 6 bases from V and 8 from J, leaving 14 bases between them. The V gene's germline CDR1 is SEHNR and CDR2 FQNEAQ (reference sequence). The CDR3 covers 14 residues. CDR3 sequence (DNA): TGTGCCAGCAGAGTCGGACAGTTGGATTCACCCCTCCACTTT. Protein: CASRVGQLDSPLHF.

The chain couples TRBV7-9 to TRBJ2-1; 12 bases are a match to TRBD2. The CDR3 runs to 18 residues. V shed 0 bases and J 6 bases; nucleotides not matched to a gene: 9. In germline, CDR1 is SEHNR, CDR2 FQNEAQ (reference sequence). The CDR3 loop reads CASSLAQYLGLAGNEQFF. The CDR3 DNA reads TGTGCCAGCAGCTTAGCGCAGTATTTGGGACTAGCGGGCAATGAGCAGTTCTTC.

The chain uses TRBV7-8 and TRBJ1-5; perhaps TRBD1 as D (6 bases). The CDR3 totals 16 residues. The germline gives CDR1 SGHVS, CDR2 FQNEAQ. V was trimmed by 1 base and J by 4 bases, leaving 14 bases between them. CDR3 sequence reads: CASSLGSGGGNQPQHF. Here the CDR3 DNA reads TGTGCCAGCAGCTTAGGATCCGGGGGCGGGAATCAGCCCCAGCATTTT.

The chain uses TRBV6-6 and TRBJ2-7; D is undetermined. The CDR3 covers 12 residues. Trimming shortened V by 5 bases and J by 0 bases, and 5 bases separated the two germline ends. Germline-derived CDR1 and CDR2 are MNHNY and SVGAGI (reference sequence). The CDR3 is CASSTTSYEQYF. For the CDR3, the DNA is TGTGCCAGCAGTACCACCTCCTACGAGCAGTACTTC.

V and J are TRBV5-1 and TRBJ2-2, with no clear D. The CDR3 length is 14 residues. CDR1 and CDR2 (germline): SGHRS, YFSETQ. Trimming stripped 0 bases from V and 6 bases from J, with 9 bases between. The CDR3 coding sequence is TGCGCCAGCAGCTTGGCCGCTAAAGCCGGGGAGCTGTTTTTT. This sequence encodes CASSLAAKAGELFF.

The rearrangement joins TRBV5-1 to TRBJ1-5; TRBD1 aligns across 8 bases. Losses at the gene ends were 4 bases for V and 7 bases for J; bases not matched to a gene: 7. CDR3 length: 14 residues. Germline V gene sequence: CDR1 SGHRS, CDR2 YFSETQ. CDR3 nucleotide sequence: TGCGCCAGCAGCATCTCAGGGGGCGTGCAGCCCCAGCATTTT. Translating gives CASSISGGVQPQHF.

This clone came up a few times. J is TRBJ2-2 and V is TRBV6-1, with D possibly matching TRBD1 (5 bases). CDR3 length equals 13 residues. Trimming left V 3 bases short and J 6 bases short, with 8 bases between. Germline V gene sequence: CDR1 MNHNS, CDR2 SASEGT. Here the CDR3 reads CASSEGRSGELFF. In DNA form, the CDR3 reads TGTGCCAGCAGTGAGGGGCGATCCGGGGAGCTGTTTTTT.

The V and J genes are TRBV11-3 and TRBJ2-1; D is perhaps TRBD1 (6 bases). Trimming removed 1 base at V and 6 bases at J, with 16 bases between. Germline-derived CDR1 and CDR2 are SGHNT and YENEEA. The CDR3 consists of 16 residues. The CDR3 DNA reads TGTGCCAGCAGCTTAGCAGGGACACCATGGGGCAATGAGCAGTTCTTC. Translated: CASSLAGTPWGNEQFF.

The chain joins TRBV7-3 to TRBJ2-6, with D unclear. Per the germline V gene, CDR1 is SGHTA and CDR2 is FQGTGA. This CDR3 region has 16 residues. Trimming shortened V by 0 bases and J by 2 bases, and 8 bases separated the two germline ends. CDR3 nucleotides: TGTGCCAGCAGCTTAACAGGGCCCGCTGGGGCCAACGTCCTGACTTTC. Amino acids: CASSLTGPAGANVLTF. The whole variable domain, remainder taken from reference TRBV7-3 and TRBJ2-6, is GAGVSQTPSNKVTEKGKYVELRCDPISGHTALYWYRQSLGQGPEFLIYFQGTGAADDSGLPNDRFFAVRPEGSVSTLKIQRTERGDSAVYLCASSLTGPAGANVLTFGAGSRLTVL.

The chain is built from TRBV9 and TRBJ1-4; 9 bases map to TRBD1. Germline V CDR1 and CDR2: SGDLS, YYNGEE. This CDR3 is 15 amino acids long. V dropped 4 bases and J dropped 5; count of bases not matched to a gene: 6. CDR3 residues: CASSPQDRGNEKLFF. In DNA, the CDR3 is TGTGCCAGCAGCCCACAAGACAGGGGGAATGAAAAACTGTTTTTT.

V is TRBV7-3 and J is TRBJ2-1, with a weak D call TRBD2 (6 bases). V was clipped by 8 bases and J by 9 bases, with 14 bases between them. CDR3 length: 12 residues. Per germline, CDR1 SGHTA and CDR2 FQGTGA. The CDR3 protein is CASRGVVGEQFF. The CDR3 bases are TGTGCCAGCCGCGGGGTTGTGGGTGAGCAGTTCTTC.

CDR3 region: CAISVGQGAEAFF. The CDR3 nucleotides are TGTGCCATCAGTGTGGGACAGGGCGCTGAAGCTTTCTTT. This chain links TRBV10-3 with TRBJ1-1, with TRBD1 identical over 9 bases. Trimming cost V 4 bases and J 6 bases; bases outside gene matches: 3. The length of the CDR3 is 13 residues. CDR1 is ENHRY, CDR2 SYGVKD, per germline.

The chain joins TRBV10-3 to TRBJ2-3; D remains unclear. V dropped 2 bases and J dropped 6 bases, with 9 bases sitting between them. Germline V gene sequence: CDR1 ENHRY, CDR2 SYGVKD. The CDR3 extends over 13 amino acids. Written as DNA, the CDR3 is TGTGCCATCAGTGAGAGGTTAGACGATACGCAGTATTTT. Translation: CAISERLDDTQYF.

The genes are TRBV5-1 and TRBJ2-1, with D unclear. Germline V gene data show CDR1 as SGHRS and CDR2 as YFSETQ. This CDR3 comprises 15 residues. The V and J ends lost 2 bases and 9 bases respectively, with 18 bases between them. The CDR3 region is CASSFQATSYGEQFF. CDR3 in DNA: TGCGCCAGCAGCTTTCAGGCCACCTCGTACGGTGAGCAGTTCTTC.

This rearrangement joins TRBV19 to TRBJ2-4; no clear D. Germline V gene data show CDR1 as LNHDA and CDR2 as SQIVND (reference sequence). This CDR3 spans 15 amino acids. V dropped 6 bases and J dropped 0 bases, with 12 bases sitting between them. CDR3 sequence: CASSPRGLAKNIQYF. The CDR3 DNA reads as TGTGCCAGTAGCCCCCGAGGTCTAGCCAAAAACATTCAGTACTTC. Drawing the rest from reference TRBV19 and TRBJ2-4, the complete variable domain is DGGITQSPKYLFRKEGQNVTLSCEQNLNHDAMYWYRQDPGQGLRLIYYSQIVNDFQKGDIAEGYSVSREKKESFPLTVTSAQKNPTAFYLCASSPRGLAKNIQYFGAGTRLSVL.

The chain carries TRBV27 and TRBJ2-3; 12 positions match TRBD2. This CDR3 region has 17 residues. Germline V gives CDR1 MNHEY, CDR2 SMNVEV (reference sequence). The junction had 9 bases not matched to a gene; V was cut back by 5 bases and J by 3 bases. The CDR3: CASSPQLAGGPTDTQYF. The CDR3, as DNA: TGTGCCAGCAGTCCTCAGCTAGCGGGGGGGCCGACAGATACGCAGTATTTT.

The V and J genes are TRBV7-3 and TRBJ2-7; D is tentatively TRBD1 or TRBD2 (5 bases each). V was shortened by 1 base and J by 3 bases, with 10 bases between the two germline ends. Looked up from germline, CDR1 is SGHTA and CDR2 is FQGTGA. The CDR3 has 14 residues. For the CDR3, the DNA is TGTGCCAGCAGCTTAAGGGACGCGAGCTACGAGCAGTACTTC. Translating gives CASSLRDASYEQYF.

The CDR3 DNA is TGTGCCATCAGTGGGCCCGACGGGGGGGTATCCTACGAGCAGTACTTC. As protein: CAISGPDGGVSYEQYF. J is TRBJ2-7 and V is TRBV10-3; 8 bases align to TRBD2. The CDR3 loop spans 16 amino acids. The V gene end was trimmed by 4 bases and the J gene end by 1 base; junction bases not matched to a gene: 9. The germline V gene encodes CDR1 ENHRY and CDR2 SYGVKD.

V usage is TRBV21-1 and J usage is TRBJ1-5. TRBV21-1 is a pseudogene. CDR3 length equals 14 residues. The CDR3 loop is CASGGARSNQPQHF. The CDR3 nucleotides are TGTGCCAGCGGGGGGGCTCGTAGCAATCAGCCCCAGCATTTT.